This paragraph covers one T cell receptor beta chain sequence. The target of this receptor is not known. Base qualities are not at hand, and no much larger clone is one base apart. These data belong to a study of post-analysis software for immune sequencing data (dated by TCRdb to the mid-2010s). With respect to the entire study: The recorded disease courses included relapsing-remitting, secondary progressive and progressive-relapsing multiple sclerosis, and some patients had no subtype annotation. A subset of samples was prepared in parallel using single-end sample barcoding, then pooled and co-amplified after Illumina adapter ligation. The patient repertoires were set against 10 or so previously published healthy control repertoires from donors whose ages ranged from roughly 6 to 27 years.

On the study overall, not on this receptor specifically: Direct clustering with F measure revealed strong co-clustering of samples prepared in the same batch, which led to a batch-effect correction. A few TRBV segments, including TRBV5-6, TRBV5-1 and TRBV20-1, were significantly more frequent in patients than controls. Significantly lower normalized Chao1 diversity was found in multiple sclerosis patients than in controls, suggesting substantial peripheral T-cell clonal expansion. The multiple sclerosis patient group was slightly younger than the control group.

The germline V gene yields SGDLS for CDR1 and YYNGEE for CDR2. The CDR3, from cysteine to phenylalanine, totals 18 residues. The only DNA kept is the CDR3, 54 bases in frame from the first base. V sheds 0 bases and J sheds 0 bases, leaving 13 bases between their ends. TCR beta repertoires were profiled from peripheral blood of more than ten young patients with multiple sclerosis to demonstrate the VDJtools post-analysis software. Multiple sclerosis patients were children and adolescents aged about 6 to 17 years. The protocol used for the library was PCR. For sequencing, an Illumina HiSeq 2500 was employed. Unique molecular identifiers were incorporated into TCR beta cDNA libraries to reduce PCR and sequencing biases. Every 1 to 10 million input T cells yielded around 500,000 cDNA molecules, meaning each molecule approximated one T cell. The same protocol used for the earlier healthy control dataset was applied to prepare and sequence the patient libraries. Within a given batch, samples were prepared together, multiplexed and sequenced on the same HiSeq lane. In the paper's pipeline: Raw barcoded reads were processed with MIGEC, and single-read molecular identifier groups were discarded before consensus assembly and CDR3 extraction. VDJtools was used for post-analysis of the clonotype tables, with diversity normalized by down-sampling every dataset to the smallest sample size. To correct batch-related cross-sample contamination, repertoire overlap clustering matched CDR3 amino acid sequences but not nucleotide sequences. The raw public reads went through TCRdb reprocessing: fastp at Q25, MiXCR clone calling, in-frame beta chains kept. Rows matching on CDR3 protein sequence are summarized as one entry with the most common DNA and genes. The V and J calls follow TCRdb's processing rather than the paper's. The sample table contains about 770,000 distinct CDR3 sequences; only one count was recorded for roughly 50% of them. The ten largest make up just under 5% of the sample.

The sequence was collected from a girl aged 10-17 years with multiple sclerosis. The specimen was blood. The sequence joins TRBV9 to TRBJ2-6, with a weak D call of TRBD1 (6 bases match). The DNA sequence is given as TGTGCCAGCAGCGTAGAAGGACAGCCTTACTCTGGGGCCAACGTCCTGACTTTC. The translation is CASSVEGQPYSGANVLTF. The reference TRBV9 and TRBJ2-6 proteins fill in what lies around the CDR3, so the full variable domain reads DSGVTQTPKHLITATGQRVTLRCSPRSGDLSVYWYQQSLDQGLQFLIQYYNGEERAKGNILERFSAQQFPDLHSELNLSSLELGDSALYFCASSVEGQPYSGANVLTFGAGSRLTVL.